This record concerns one T cell receptor beta chain sequence. Antigen specificity is unknown. Given a much more abundant clone one base away, this may be a read error. These data belong to a study of breast tumors, draining lymph nodes, adjacent tissues. Each CDR3 protein gets one entry after TCRdb re-called the multiplex PCR reads with MiXCR. Of about 32,000 distinct CDR3 sequences listed, roughly 36% are singletons. General study findings and limits: Tumor repertoires ranked between lymph nodes and nontumor tissue in diversity, with V and J gene preferences. Data fit most tumor T cells coming from lymph node, expanding in tumor.

This CDR3 is built from 15 residues. Germline-derived CDR1 and CDR2 are MNHEY and SMNVEV (reference sequence). Trimming cost V 8 bases and J 0 bases; bases outside gene matches: 6. Sequenced: breast tumor tissue. V is TRBV27 and J is TRBJ2-7; 11 bases map to TRBD2. The receptor's source is a female donor with breast cancer. Some clones in this sample may be carry-over from other donors' samples. The CDR3 DNA follows: TGTGCCAGCCATCTAGCGGGAGGATCCTCCTACGAGCAGTACTTC. Protein: CASHLAGGSSYEQYF.